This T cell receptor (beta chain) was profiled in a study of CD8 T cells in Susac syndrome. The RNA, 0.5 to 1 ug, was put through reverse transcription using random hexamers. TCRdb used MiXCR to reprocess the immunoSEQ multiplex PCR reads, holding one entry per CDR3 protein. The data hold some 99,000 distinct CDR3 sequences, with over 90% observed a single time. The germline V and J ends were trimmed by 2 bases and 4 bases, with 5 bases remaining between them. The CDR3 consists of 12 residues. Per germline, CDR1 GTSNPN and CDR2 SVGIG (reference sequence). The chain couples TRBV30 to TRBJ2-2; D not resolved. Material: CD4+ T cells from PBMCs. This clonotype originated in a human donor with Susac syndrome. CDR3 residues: CAWSPITGELFF. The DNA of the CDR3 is TGTGCCTGGAGTCCTATCACCGGGGAGCTGTTTTTT.